These 10 T cell receptor beta chains were all obtained from the same sample, sequenced in a study of shared clonotypes between healthy human individuals. The repertoire was sequenced with immunoSEQ multiplex PCR; TCRdb's copy has only in-frame clones and lacks some. Of about 660,000 clones listed, 74% are singletons. Sequences were obtained from memory CD4+ T cells sorted from blood. Sample subset: CD45RA-negative fraction. These receptors originate from a woman between 25 and 40 years old in good health.

This clone was seen many times. The chain links TRBV28 to TRBJ2-7; D is tentatively TRBD1 or TRBD2 (5 bases each). Trimming took 5 bases from V and 6 from J, leaving 17 bases between them. The CDR3 is 14 residues long. Germline values: CDR1 MDHEN, CDR2 SYDVKM. This chain's CDR3 is CASSVSGTLFEQYF. The CDR3 region has the DNA TGTGCCAGCAGTGTATCCGGGACCCTATTCGAGCAGTACTTC.

The chain has TRBV7-2 and TRBJ2-5; no definite D call. The V end was cut by 4 bases, the J end by 0 bases, with 6 bases between. The CDR3 runs to 13 residues. Germline V lookup: CDR1 SGHTA, CDR2 FQGNSA. CDR3 coding DNA: TGTGCCAGCAGCTCCGGATACCAAGAGACCCAGTACTTC. Amino acids: CASSSGYQETQYF.

V usage is TRBV4-1 and J usage is TRBJ2-2, with D unresolved. The germline gives CDR1 MGHRA, CDR2 YSYEKL. Trimming took 5 bases from V and 5 from J, leaving 9 bases between them. This CDR3 has 13 residues. CDR3 DNA: TGCGCCAGCAGCGGGTTCAGGACCGGGGAGCTGTTTTTT. It yields the protein CASSGFRTGELFF.

This rearrangement joins TRBV19 to TRBJ2-3, with 11 bases identical to TRBD2. The CDR3 has 15 residues. J lost 7 bases, V lost 4 bases, and 7 bases had no gene match. Germline CDR1 and CDR2: LNHDA and SQIVND (reference sequence). CDR3 coding DNA: TGTGCCAGTAGTAGTCAGGCTAGCGGGAGGCATACGCAGTATTTT. Translating gives CASSSQASGRHTQYF.

This chain links TRBV14 with TRBJ2-3; a possible D gene is TRBD2 (6 bases). The germline V and J ends were trimmed by 0 bases and 4 bases, with 17 bases remaining between them. The CDR3 is 17 amino acids. CDR1 is SGHDN and CDR2 is FVKESK in the germline V gene. CDR3 residues: CASSQESDPGSADTQYF. DNA for the CDR3: TGTGCCAGCAGCCAAGAGAGCGACCCCGGGAGTGCAGATACGCAGTATTTT.

This clone came up many times. CDR3 nucleotides: TGTGCCAGCAGGATAGACCAGAGATTCGAAGCTTTCTTT. This sequence encodes CASRIDQRFEAFF. This chain connects TRBV7-2 to TRBJ1-1, with D unresolved. Deletions cut 6 bases from V and 8 bases from J, with 16 bases between. This CDR3 is 13 amino acids long. Germline loops: CDR1 SGHTA, CDR2 FQGNSA.

The gene calls are TRBV6-5 and TRBJ2-5; the D gene is possibly TRBD1 (6 bases). Per germline, CDR1 MNHEY and CDR2 SVGAGI. V lost 7 bases, J lost 5 bases, and 20 bases lay in between. The CDR3 contains 15 residues. CDR3 sequence: CASKTRDTGGETQYF. As DNA, the CDR3 is TGTGCCAGCAAAACTAGGGACACCGGCGGGGAGACCCAGTACTTC.

This sequence joins TRBV18 and TRBJ2-7; D is perhaps TRBD2 (6 bases). This CDR3 has 17 amino acids. Looked up from germline, CDR1 is KGHSH and CDR2 is LQKENI. With 0 bases removed from V and 0 bases from J, the gap between germline ends came to 15 bases. The chain's CDR3 is CASSPPGVAAISYEQYF. The CDR3 DNA follows: TGTGCCAGCTCACCACCGGGGGTAGCGGCCATCTCCTACGAGCAGTACTTC.

The chain joins TRBV6-1 to TRBJ2-7, with 7 bases fitting TRBD2. This CDR3 is built from 13 residues. Germline CDR1 reads MNHNS; CDR2 reads SASEGT. After removal of 3 bases from V and 7 bases from J, the junction contained 6 bases not matched to a gene. CDR3 sequence: CASSDGLVIEQYF. CDR3 coding DNA: TGTGCCAGCAGTGATGGACTAGTGATTGAGCAGTACTTC.

This sequence joins TRBV6-1 and TRBJ2-3; 7 bases agree with TRBD2. CDR1 is MNHNS, CDR2 SASEGT, per germline. V was pared by 6 bases and J by 0 bases, with 6 bases of the junction left unmatched. There are 15 residues in the CDR3. CDR3 sequence (DNA): TGTGCCAGCAGGAGGGCTAGCGGAAGCACAGATACGCAGTATTTT. Amino acids: CASRRASGSTDTQYF.